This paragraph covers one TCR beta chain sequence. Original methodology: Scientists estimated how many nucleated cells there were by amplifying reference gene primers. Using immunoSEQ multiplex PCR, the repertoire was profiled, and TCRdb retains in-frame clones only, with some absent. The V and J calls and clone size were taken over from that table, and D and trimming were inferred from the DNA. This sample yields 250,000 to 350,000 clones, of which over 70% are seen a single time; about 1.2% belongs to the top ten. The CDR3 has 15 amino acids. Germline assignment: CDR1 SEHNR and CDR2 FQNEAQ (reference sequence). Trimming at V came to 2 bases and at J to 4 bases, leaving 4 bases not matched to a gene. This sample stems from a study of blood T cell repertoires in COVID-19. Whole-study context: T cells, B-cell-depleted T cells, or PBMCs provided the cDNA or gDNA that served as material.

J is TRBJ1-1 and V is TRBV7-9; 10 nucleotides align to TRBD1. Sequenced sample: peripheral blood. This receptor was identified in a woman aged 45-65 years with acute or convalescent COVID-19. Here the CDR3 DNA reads TGTGCCAGCAGCTTACGCGGACAGGGGGGCACTGAAGCTTTCTTT. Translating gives CASSLRGQGGTEAFF.